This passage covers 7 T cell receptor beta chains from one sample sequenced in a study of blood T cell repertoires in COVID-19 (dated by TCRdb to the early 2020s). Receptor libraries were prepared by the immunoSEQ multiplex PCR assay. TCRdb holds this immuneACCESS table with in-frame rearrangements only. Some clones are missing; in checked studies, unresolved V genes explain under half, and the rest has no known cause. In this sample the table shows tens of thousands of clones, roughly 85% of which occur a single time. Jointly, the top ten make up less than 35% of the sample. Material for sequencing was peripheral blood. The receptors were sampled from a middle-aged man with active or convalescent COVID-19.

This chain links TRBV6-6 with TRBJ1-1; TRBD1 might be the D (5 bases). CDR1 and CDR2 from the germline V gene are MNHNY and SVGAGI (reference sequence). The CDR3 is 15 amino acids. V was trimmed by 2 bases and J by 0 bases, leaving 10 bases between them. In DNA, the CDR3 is TGTGCCAGCAGTTACGCAGGACACATGAACACTGAAGCTTTCTTT. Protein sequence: CASSYAGHMNTEAFF.

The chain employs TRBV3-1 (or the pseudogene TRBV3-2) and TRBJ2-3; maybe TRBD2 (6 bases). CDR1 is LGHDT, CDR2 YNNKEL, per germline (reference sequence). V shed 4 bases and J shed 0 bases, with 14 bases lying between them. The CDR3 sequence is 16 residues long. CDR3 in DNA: TGTGCCAGCAGCCGCCGGGACTTATCTAGCACAGATACGCAGTATTTT. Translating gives CASSRRDLSSTDTQYF.

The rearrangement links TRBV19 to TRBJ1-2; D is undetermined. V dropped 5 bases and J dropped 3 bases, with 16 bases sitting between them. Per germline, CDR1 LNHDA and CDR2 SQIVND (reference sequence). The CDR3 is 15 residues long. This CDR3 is CASSSGPKEDYGYTF. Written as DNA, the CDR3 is TGTGCCAGTAGTTCTGGGCCAAAGGAGGACTATGGCTACACCTTC.

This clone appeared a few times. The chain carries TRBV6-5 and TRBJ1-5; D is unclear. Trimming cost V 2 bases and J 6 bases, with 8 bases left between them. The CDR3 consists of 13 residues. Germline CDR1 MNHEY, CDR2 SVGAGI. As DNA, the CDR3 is TGTGCCAGCAGTTACAGTGCGGGTCAGCCCCAGCATTTT. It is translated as CASSYSAGQPQHF.

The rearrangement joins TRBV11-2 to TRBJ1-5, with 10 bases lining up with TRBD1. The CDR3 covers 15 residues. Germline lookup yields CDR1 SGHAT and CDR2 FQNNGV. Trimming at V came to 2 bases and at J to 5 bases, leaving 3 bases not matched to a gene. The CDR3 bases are TGTGCCAGCAGCTTAAGTGGGACAGGGGATCAGCCCCAGCATTTT. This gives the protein CASSLSGTGDQPQHF.

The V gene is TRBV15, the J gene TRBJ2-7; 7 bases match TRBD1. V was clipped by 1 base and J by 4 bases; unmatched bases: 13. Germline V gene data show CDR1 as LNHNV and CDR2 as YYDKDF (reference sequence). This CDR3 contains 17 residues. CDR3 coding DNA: TGTGCCACCAGCAGAGTTCGACAGGGCGGTATAGGATACGAGCAGTACTTC. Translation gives CATSRVRQGGIGYEQYF.

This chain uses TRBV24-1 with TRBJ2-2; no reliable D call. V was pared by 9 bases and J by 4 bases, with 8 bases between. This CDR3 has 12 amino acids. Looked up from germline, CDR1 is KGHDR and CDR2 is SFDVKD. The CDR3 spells CATSRSTGELFF. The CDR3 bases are TGTGCCACCTCCCGGTCCACCGGGGAGCTGTTTTTT.